This TCR beta chain was recorded in a study of T cells in Graves' hyperthyroidism and ophthalmopathy. Study summary: Before any treatment, at initial diagnosis, peripheral blood was collected. Study findings and constraints: Progression to ophthalmopathy was predicted a median of roughly 6.5 months early. Through a model of 13 V-J features, ophthalmopathy was separated from stable hyperthyroidism.

Patients were excluded for uncontrolled infection, other autoimmune disease, pregnancy or lactation. This clonotype was recorded many times. As yet, its antigen is unknown. The CDR3 sequence is 13 residues long. Germline V gene sequence: CDR1 SGHRS, CDR2 YFSETQ. V dropped 0 bases and J dropped 10 bases, with 8 bases sitting between them. RNA transcripts served as the template for amplifying TCR beta CDR3 regions. The TCR CDR3 first-round RT-PCR relied on the HTBI primer set. TCRdb ran MiXCR on the multiplex PCR reads and lists one entry per CDR3 protein. In the table there are hundreds of thousands of distinct CDR3 sequences, over 35% of which are singletons.

The clonotype comes from a man younger than 30 with Graves' hyperthyroidism. The V and J genes are TRBV5-1 and TRBJ1-6; D ambiguous. Input material: blood. The DNA of the CDR3 is TGCGCCAGCAGCTTGGGGGGTTCGTCACCCCTCCACTTT. Translated: CASSLGGSSPLHF.